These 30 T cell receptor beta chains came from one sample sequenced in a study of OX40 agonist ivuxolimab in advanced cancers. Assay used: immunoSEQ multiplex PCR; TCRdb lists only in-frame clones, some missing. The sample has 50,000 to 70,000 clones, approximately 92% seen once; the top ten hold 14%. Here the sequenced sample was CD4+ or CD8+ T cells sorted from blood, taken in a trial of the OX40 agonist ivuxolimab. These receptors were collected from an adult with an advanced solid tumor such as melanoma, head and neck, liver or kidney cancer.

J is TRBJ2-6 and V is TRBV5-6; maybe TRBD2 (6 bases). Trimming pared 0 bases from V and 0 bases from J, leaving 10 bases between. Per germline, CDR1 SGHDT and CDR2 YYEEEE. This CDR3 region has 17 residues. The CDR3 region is CASSLAGGASGANVLTF. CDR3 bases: TGTGCCAGCAGCTTGGCTGGCGGGGCCTCTGGGGCCAACGTCCTGACTTTC.

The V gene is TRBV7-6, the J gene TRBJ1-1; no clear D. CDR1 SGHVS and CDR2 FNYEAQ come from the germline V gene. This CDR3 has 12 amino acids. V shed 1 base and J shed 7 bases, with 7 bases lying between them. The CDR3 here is CASSLGGDEAFF. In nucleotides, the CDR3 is TGTGCCAGCAGCTTAGGGGGAGATGAAGCTTTCTTT.

The DNA of the CDR3 is TGTGCCAGCAGTGAAGCCCCCAGGGGGCTGTCCGGGGAGCTGTTTTTT. Its translation is CASSEAPRGLSGELFF. The chain joins TRBV2 to TRBJ2-2, with 8 positions matching TRBD1. Germline CDR1 and CDR2: SNHLY and FYNNEI. The CDR3 consists of 16 residues. V gave up 0 bases and J gave up 6 bases; unmatched junction bases: 6.

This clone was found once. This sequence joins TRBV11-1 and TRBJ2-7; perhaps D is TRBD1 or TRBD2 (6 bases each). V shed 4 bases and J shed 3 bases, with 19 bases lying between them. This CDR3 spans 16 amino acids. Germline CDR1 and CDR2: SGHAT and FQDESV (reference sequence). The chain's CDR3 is CASSSGWGDIDYEQYF. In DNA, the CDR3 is TGTGCCAGCAGCTCAGGGTGGGGGGACATAGACTACGAGCAGTACTTC.

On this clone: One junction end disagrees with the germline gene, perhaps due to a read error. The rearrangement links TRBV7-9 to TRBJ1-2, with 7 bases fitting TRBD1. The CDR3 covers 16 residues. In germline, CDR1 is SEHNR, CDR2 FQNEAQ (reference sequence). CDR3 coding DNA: TGTGCCAGCGAACTCAGGGGGGCAGGGGCGAACTCTGGCTACACCTTC. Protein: CASELRGAGANSGYTF.

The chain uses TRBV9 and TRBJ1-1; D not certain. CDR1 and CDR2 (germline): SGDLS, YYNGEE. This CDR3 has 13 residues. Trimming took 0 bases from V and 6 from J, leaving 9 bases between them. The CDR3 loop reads CASSVDSGAEAFF. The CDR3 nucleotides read TGTGCCAGCAGCGTAGATTCGGGCGCTGAAGCTTTCTTT.

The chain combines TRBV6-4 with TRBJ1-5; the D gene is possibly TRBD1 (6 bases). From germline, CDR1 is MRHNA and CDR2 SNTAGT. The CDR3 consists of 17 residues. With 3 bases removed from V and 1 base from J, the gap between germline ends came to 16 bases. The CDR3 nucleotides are TGTGCCAGCAGTGAAAACAGGGAGGAGTGGAGCAATCAGCCCCAGCATTTT. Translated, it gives CASSENREEWSNQPQHF.

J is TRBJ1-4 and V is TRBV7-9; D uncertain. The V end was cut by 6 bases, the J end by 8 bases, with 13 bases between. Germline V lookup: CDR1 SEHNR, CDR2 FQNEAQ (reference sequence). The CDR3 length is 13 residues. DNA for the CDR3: TGTGCCAGCAGATTGCCGAGTGACGAAAAACTGTTTTTT. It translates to CASRLPSDEKLFF.

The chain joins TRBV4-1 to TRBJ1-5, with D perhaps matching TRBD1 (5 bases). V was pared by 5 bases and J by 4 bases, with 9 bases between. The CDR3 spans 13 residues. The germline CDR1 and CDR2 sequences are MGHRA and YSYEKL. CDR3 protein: CASSGGQNQPQHF. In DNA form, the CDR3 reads TGCGCCAGCAGCGGCGGACAAAATCAGCCCCAGCATTTT.

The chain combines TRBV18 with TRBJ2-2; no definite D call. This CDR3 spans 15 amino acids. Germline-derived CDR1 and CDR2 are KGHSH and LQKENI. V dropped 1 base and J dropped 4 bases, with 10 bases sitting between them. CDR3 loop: CASSPLQDTTGELFF. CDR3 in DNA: TGTGCCAGCTCACCACTTCAGGATACCACCGGGGAGCTGTTTTTT.

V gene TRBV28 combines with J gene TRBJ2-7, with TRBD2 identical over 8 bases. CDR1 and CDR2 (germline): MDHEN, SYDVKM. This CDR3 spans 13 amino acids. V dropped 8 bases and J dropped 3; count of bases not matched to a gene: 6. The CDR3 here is CASGSTSVYEQYF. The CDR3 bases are TGTGCCAGCGGATCGACTAGCGTCTACGAGCAGTACTTC.

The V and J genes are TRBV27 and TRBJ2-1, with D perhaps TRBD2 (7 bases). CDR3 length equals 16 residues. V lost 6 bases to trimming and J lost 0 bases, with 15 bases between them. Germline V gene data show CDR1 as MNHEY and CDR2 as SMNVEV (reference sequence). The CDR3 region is CASSAGGPISYNEQFF. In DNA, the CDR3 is TGTGCCAGCAGCGCCGGGGGGCCCATCTCCTACAATGAGCAGTTCTTC.

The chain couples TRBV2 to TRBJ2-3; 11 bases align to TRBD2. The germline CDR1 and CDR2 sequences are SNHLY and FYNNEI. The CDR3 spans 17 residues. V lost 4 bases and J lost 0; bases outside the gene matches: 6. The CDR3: CASSGTSGGFSTDTQYF. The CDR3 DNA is TGTGCCAGCAGTGGTACTAGCGGGGGTTTCAGCACAGATACGCAGTATTTT. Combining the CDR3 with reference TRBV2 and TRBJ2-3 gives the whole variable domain EPEVTQTPSHQVTQMGQEVILRCVPISNHLYFYWYRQILGQKVEFLVSFYNNEISEKSEIFDDQFSVERPDGSNFTLKIRSTKLEDSAMYFCASSGTSGGFSTDTQYFGPGTRLTVL.

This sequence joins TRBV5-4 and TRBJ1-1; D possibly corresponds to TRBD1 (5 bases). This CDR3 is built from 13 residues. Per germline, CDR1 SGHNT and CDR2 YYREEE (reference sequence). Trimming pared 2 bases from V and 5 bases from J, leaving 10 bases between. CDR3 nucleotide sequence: TGTGCCAGCAGCTTTATCGGGGGAACTGAAGCTTTCTTT. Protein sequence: CASSFIGGTEAFF.

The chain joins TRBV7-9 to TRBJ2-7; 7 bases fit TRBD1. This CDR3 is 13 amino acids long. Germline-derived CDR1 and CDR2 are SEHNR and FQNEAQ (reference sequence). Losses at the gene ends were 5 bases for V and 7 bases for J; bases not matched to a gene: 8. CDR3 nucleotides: TGTGCCAGCAGCGATGGACAGGTTTATGAGCAGTACTTC. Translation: CASSDGQVYEQYF.

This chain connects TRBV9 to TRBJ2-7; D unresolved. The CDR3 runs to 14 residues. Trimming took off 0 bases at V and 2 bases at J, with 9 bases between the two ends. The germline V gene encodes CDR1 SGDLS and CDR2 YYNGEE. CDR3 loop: CASSVGQSTYEQYF. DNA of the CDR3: TGTGCCAGCAGCGTAGGTCAATCCACCTACGAGCAGTACTTC.

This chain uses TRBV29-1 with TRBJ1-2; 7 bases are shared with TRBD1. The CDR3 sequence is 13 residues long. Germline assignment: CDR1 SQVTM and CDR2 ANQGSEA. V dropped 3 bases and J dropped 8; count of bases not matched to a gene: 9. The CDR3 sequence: CSVDPSDRSGYTF. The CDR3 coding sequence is TGCAGCGTTGACCCATCGGACAGGTCCGGCTACACCTTC. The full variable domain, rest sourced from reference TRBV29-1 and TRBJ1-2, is SAVISQKPSRDICQRGTSLTIQCQVDSQVTMMFWYRQQPGQSLTLIATANQGSEATYESGFVIDKFPISRPNLTFSTLTVSNMSPEDSSIYLCSVDPSDRSGYTFGSGTRLTVV.

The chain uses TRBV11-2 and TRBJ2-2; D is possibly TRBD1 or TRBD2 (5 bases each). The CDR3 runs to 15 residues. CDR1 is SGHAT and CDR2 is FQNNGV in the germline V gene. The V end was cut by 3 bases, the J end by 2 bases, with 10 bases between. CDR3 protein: CASSLGTDNTGELFF. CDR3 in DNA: TGTGCCAGCAGCTTGGGGACGGACAACACCGGGGAGCTGTTTTTT.

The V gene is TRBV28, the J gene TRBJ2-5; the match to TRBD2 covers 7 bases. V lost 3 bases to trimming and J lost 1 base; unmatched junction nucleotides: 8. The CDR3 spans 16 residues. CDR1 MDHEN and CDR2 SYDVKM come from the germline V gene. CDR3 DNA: TGTGCCAGCAGTTTTTCAAGGTCTAGCGGCCAAGAGACCCAGTACTTC. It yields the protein CASSFSRSSGQETQYF.

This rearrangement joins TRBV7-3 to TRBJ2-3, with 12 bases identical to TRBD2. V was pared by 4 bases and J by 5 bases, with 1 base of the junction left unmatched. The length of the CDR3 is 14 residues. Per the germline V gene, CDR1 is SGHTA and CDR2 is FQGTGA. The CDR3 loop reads CASSSGLAGDTQYF. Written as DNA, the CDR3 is TGTGCCAGCAGCTCGGGACTAGCGGGAGATACGCAGTATTTT. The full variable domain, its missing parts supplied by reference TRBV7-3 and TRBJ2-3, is GAGVSQTPSNKVTEKGKYVELRCDPISGHTALYWYRQSLGQGPEFLIYFQGTGAADDSGLPNDRFFAVRPEGSVSTLKIQRTERGDSAVYLCASSSGLAGDTQYFGPGTRLTVL.

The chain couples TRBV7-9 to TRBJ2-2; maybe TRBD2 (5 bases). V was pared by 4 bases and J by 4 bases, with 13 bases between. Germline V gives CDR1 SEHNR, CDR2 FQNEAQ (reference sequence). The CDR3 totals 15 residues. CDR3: CASSSPWAGTGELFF. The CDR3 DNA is TGTGCCAGCAGCTCCCCCTGGGCGGGCACCGGGGAGCTGTTTTTT.

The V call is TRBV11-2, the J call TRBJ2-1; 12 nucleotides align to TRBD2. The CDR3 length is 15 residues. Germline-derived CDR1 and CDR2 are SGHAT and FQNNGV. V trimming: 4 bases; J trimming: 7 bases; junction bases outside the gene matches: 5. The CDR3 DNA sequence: TGTGCCAGCAGCTGGACTAGCGGGATCTCTAATGAGCAGTTCTTC. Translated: CASSWTSGISNEQFF.

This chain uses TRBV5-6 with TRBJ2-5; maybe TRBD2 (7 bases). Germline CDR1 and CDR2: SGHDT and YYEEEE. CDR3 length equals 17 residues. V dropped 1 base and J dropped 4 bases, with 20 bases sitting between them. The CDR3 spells CASSLTRGGRRGETQYF. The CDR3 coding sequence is TGTGCCAGCAGCTTGACCCGCGGGGGCAGGCGAGGAGAGACCCAGTACTTC.

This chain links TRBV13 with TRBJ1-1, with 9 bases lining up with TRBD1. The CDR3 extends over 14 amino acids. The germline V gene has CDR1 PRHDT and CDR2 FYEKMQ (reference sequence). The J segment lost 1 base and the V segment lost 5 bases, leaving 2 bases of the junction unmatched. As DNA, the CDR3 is TGTGCCAGCAGCCTGGGACAGGGGAACACTGAAGCTTTCTTT. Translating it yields CASSLGQGNTEAFF.

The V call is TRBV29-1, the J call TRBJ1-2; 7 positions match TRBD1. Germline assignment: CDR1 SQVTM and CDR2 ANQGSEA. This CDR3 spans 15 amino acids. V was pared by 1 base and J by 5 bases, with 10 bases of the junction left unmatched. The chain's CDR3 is CSVEARQGDGYGYTF. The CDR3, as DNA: TGCAGCGTTGAAGCTAGGCAGGGGGACGGATATGGCTACACCTTC.

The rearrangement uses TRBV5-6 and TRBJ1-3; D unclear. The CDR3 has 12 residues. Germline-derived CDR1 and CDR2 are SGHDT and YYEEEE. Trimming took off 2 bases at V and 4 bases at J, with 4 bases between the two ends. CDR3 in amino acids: CASSFGGNTIYF. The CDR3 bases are TGTGCCAGCAGCTTTGGGGGAAACACCATATATTTT.

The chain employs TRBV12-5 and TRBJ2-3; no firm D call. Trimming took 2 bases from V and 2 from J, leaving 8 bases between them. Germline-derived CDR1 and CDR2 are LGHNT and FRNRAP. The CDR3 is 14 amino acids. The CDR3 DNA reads TGTGCTAGTGGTTTGTGGTCCAACACAGATACGCAGTATTTT. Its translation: CASGLWSNTDTQYF.

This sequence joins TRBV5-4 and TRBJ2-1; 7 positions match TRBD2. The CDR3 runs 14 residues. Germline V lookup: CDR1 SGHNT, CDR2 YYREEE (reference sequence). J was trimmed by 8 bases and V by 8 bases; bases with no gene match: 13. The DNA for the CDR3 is TGTGCCAGTTCCTGGGGGGAGGGCCTGTATGAGCAGTTCTTC. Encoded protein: CASSWGEGLYEQFF.

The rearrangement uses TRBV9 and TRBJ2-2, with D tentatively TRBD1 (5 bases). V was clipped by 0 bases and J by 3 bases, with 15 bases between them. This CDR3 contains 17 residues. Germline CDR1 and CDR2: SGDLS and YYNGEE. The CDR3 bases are TGTGCCAGCAGCGTAGAGATTGGAACAGGCTACACCGGGGAGCTGTTTTTT. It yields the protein CASSVEIGTGYTGELFF.

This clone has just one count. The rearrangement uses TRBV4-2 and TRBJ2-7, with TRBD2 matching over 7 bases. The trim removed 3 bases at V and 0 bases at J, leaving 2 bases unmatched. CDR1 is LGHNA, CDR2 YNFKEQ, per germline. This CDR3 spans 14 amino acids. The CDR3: CASSQGGSSYEQYF. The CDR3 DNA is TGTGCCAGCAGCCAGGGGGGGAGCTCCTACGAGCAGTACTTC.